There are many counts of the clone carrying this T cell receptor (beta chain). Its antigen remains unidentified. The protocol was immunoSEQ multiplex PCR, while the TCRdb copy is restricted to in-frame clones and leaves out a portion. The sample has approximately 41,000 clones, none seen only once. The entry originates in a study of T cells after posttransplantation cyclophosphamide. Findings and caveats of the study: Skin or GI-infiltrating T cells shared few TRB sequences with blood. Recipient CMV seropositivity and CMV reactivation strongly tracked TRB clonality. Donor-recipient repertoire similarity was low at 1-2 months, rising over year one.

On the day of bone marrow donation, the related graft donor provided peripheral blood. This receptor was taken from a man over 45 in good health, CMV-negative, and a related stem cell transplant donor. Sequenced input: PBMCs.

CDR3 in amino acids: CACLGYTSGSHIGYEQYF. In DNA form, the CDR3 reads TGTGCTTGTCTCGGCTATACTAGCGGGAGCCATATCGGCTACGAGCAGTACTTC. This sequence joins TRBV12-5 and TRBJ2-7; TRBD2 matches 11 bases. V lost 11 bases and J lost 3; bases outside the gene matches: 21. The CDR3 loop spans 18 amino acids. Germline V gene sequence: CDR1 LGHNT, CDR2 FRNRAP.